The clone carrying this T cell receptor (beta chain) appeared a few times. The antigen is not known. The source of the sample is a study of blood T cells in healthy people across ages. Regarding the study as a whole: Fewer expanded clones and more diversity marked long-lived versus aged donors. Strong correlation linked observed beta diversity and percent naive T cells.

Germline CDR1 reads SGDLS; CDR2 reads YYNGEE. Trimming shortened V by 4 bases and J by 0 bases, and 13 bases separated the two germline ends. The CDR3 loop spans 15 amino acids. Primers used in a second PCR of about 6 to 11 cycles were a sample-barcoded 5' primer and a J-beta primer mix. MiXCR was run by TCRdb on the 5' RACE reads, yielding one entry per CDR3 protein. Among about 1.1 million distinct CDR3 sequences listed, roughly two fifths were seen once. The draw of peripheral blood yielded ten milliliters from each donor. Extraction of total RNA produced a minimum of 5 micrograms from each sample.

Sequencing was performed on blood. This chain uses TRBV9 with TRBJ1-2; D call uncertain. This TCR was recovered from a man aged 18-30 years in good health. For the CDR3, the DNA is TGTGCCAGCAGCCCTGCGTCCAACACTAACTATGGCTACACCTTC. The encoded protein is CASSPASNTNYGYTF.